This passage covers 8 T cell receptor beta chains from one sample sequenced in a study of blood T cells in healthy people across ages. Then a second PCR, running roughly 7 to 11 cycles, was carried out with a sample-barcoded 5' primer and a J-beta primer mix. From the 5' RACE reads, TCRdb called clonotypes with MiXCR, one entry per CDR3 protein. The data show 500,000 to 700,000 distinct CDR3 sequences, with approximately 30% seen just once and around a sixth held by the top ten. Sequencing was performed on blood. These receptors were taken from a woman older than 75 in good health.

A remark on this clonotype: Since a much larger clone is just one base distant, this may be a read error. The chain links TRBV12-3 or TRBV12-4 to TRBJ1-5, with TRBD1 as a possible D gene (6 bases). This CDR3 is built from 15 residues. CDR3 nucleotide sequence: TGTGTCAGCAGTACAGGGCAGGGCAGCAATCAGCCCCAGCATTTT. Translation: CVSSTGQGSNQPQHF.

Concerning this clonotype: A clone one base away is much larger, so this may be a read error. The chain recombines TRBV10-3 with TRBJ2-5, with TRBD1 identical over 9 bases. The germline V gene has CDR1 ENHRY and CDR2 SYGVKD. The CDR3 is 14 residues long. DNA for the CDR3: TGTGCCATCAGGGAGTCGGACAGGGGAGAGACCCAGTACTTC. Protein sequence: CAIRESDRGETQYF.

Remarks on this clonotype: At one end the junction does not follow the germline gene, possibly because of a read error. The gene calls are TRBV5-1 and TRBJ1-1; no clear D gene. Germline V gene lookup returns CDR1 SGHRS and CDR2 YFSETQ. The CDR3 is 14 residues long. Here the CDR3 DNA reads TGCGCCAACAGCCCAAACAATGGGAACACTGAAGCTTTCTTT. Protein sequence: CANSPNNGNTEAFF.

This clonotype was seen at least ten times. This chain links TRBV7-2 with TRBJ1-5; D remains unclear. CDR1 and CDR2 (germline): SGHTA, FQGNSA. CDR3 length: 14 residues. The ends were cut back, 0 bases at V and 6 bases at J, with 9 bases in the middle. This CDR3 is CASSLANFGQPQHF. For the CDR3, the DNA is TGTGCCAGCAGCTTAGCGAATTTCGGTCAGCCCCAGCATTTT.

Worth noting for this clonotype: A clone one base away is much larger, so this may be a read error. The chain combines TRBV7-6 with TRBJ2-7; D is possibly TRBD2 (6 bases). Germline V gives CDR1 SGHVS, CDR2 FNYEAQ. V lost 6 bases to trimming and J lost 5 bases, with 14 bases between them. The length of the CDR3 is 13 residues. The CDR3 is CASRRGPRDEQYF. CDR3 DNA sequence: TGTGCCAGCAGGCGGGGCCCTCGGGACGAGCAGTACTTC.

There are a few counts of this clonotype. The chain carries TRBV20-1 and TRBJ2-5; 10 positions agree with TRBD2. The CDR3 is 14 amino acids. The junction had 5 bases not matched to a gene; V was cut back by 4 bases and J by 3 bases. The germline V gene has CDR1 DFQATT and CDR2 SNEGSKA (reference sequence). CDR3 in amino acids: CSANRLAGEETQYF. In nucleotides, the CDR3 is TGCAGTGCTAATCGGCTAGCGGGGGAAGAGACCCAGTACTTC.

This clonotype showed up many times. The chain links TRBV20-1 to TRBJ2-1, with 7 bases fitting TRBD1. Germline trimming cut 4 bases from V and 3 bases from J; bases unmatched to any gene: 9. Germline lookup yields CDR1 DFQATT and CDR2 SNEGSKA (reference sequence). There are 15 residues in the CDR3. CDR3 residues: CSATYPGTDYNEQFF. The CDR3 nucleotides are TGCAGTGCTACCTACCCCGGGACAGACTACAATGAGCAGTTCTTC.

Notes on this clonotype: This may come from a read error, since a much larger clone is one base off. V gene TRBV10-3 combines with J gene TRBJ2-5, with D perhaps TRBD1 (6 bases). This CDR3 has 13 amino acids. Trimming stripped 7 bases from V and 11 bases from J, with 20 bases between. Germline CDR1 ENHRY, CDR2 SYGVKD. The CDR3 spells CAIKNTGQDEQYF. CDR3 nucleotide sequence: TGTGCCATCAAGAACACAGGGCAGGATGAGCAGTACTTC.